The clone carrying this T cell receptor beta chain was detected only a few times. The sample belongs to a study of glioma-infiltrating T cells after dendritic cell vaccination. The CDR3 is made up of 15 amino acids. J was trimmed by 1 base and V by 5 bases; bases with no gene match: 6. CDR1 is SGHNT and CDR2 is YENEEA in the germline V gene. Stated time point: after dendritic cell vaccination, including at tumor progression/relapse. Amplification used 60 V beta primers and 13 J beta primers. Assay: immunoSEQ multiplex PCR; the TCRdb copy retains only in-frame clones and omits some. The sample yields some 60,000 clones, roughly 80% seen once.

This material consisted of blood, taken after dendritic cell vaccination. This TCR derives from a human donor with glioblastoma. This chain connects TRBV11-3 to TRBJ1-1; 8 positions agree with TRBD1. The CDR3 protein is CASSPQGGSNTEAFF. In DNA, the CDR3 is TGTGCCAGCAGCCCACAGGGGGGTTCGAACACTGAAGCTTTCTTT.